A single sample gave rise to the 21 T cell receptor beta chains below, sequenced in a study of OX40 agonist ivuxolimab in advanced cancers. Library preparation was by the immunoSEQ multiplex PCR assay. The source is immuneACCESS, and TCRdb retained only in-frame sequences with V and J called. Part of the clones is not carried over; for the studies checked, unresolved V genes explain less than half of this, and the remainder is unexplained. A total of 70,000 to 85,000 clones appear in this sample, roughly 84% of them only once. About 1.1% of the sample is taken by the ten largest. The starting material was CD4+ or CD8+ T cells sorted from blood, obtained in a trial of the OX40 agonist ivuxolimab. These receptors were collected from an adult with an advanced solid tumor such as melanoma, head and neck, liver or kidney cancer.

About this clone itself: The sample holds other DNA sequences that translate to the same CDR3. This rearrangement joins TRBV6-5 to TRBJ1-1; the D gene is possibly TRBD1 (6 bases). Trimming left V 6 bases short and J 1 base short, with 9 bases between. The CDR3 is 13 residues long. Germline V gene lookup returns CDR1 MNHEY and CDR2 SVGAGI. This chain's CDR3 is CASRQGQNTEAFF. CDR3 coding DNA: TGTGCCAGCAGACAGGGCCAGAACACTGAAGCTTTCTTT.

Of note for this clone: The junction shows a germline mismatch at one end, possibly a read error. The CDR3 sequence: CATKAALLQGTQYF. The CDR3 region has the DNA TGTGCCACCAAGGCGGCCCTCCTCCAAGGGACCCAGTACTTC. The chain combines TRBV15 with TRBJ2-5; D remains ambiguous. Germline V lookup: CDR1 LNHNV, CDR2 YYDKDF (reference sequence). This CDR3 has 14 amino acids.

V is TRBV11-2 and J is TRBJ1-2; D might be TRBD1 (6 bases). CDR3 length equals 13 residues. V lost 4 bases and J 4 bases, leaving 10 bases between the germline ends. Germline loops: CDR1 SGHAT, CDR2 FQNNGV. CDR3 coding DNA: TGTGCCAGCAGCTCCGGACAGAGCTATGGCTACACCTTC. This sequence encodes CASSSGQSYGYTF.

The chain joins TRBV7-9 to TRBJ1-2; no reliable D call. V lost 0 bases, J lost 5 bases, and 7 bases lay in between. CDR3 size: 13 residues. Germline V lookup: CDR1 SEHNR, CDR2 FQNEAQ (reference sequence). The DNA of the CDR3 is TGTGCCAGCAGCTTAGCGTCGGGTTATGGCTACACCTTC. It yields the protein CASSLASGYGYTF.

The V call is TRBV7-2, the J call TRBJ2-3; D is possibly TRBD1 (7 bases). Trimming took off 6 bases at V and 6 bases at J, with 16 bases between the two ends. The CDR3 is 14 amino acids. CDR1 is SGHTA and CDR2 is FQGNSA in the germline V gene. The CDR3 DNA sequence: TGTGCCAGCAGGGCGCAGGGGGGTTGGGATACGCAGTATTTT. Residues: CASRAQGGWDTQYF. The variable domain in full, with the rest retrieved from reference TRBV7-2 and TRBJ2-3, is GAGVSQSPSNKVTEKGKDVELRCDPISGHTALYWYRQSLGQGLEFLIYFQGNSAPDKSGLPSDRFSAERTGGSVSTLTIQRTQQEDSAVYLCASRAQGGWDTQYFGPGTRLTVL.

The rearrangement links TRBV11-2 to TRBJ2-7; D gene unclear. The V end was cut by 5 bases, the J end by 6 bases, with 17 bases between. The CDR3 length is 14 residues. Germline CDR1 and CDR2: SGHAT and FQNNGV. DNA for the CDR3: TGTGCCAGCAGCCGTGGCGAGAGACGTGTCGAGCAGTACTTC. It specifies CASSRGERRVEQYF.

The gene calls are TRBV7-2 and TRBJ1-4; D gene ambiguous. This CDR3 comprises 13 residues. V lost 2 bases, J lost 8 bases, and 9 bases lay in between. CDR1 and CDR2 from the germline V gene are SGHTA and FQGNSA. The CDR3 DNA is TGTGCCAGCAGCTTACGCAGTGGGGAAAAACTGTTTTTT. Protein: CASSLRSGEKLFF.

This clone was seen once. The chain employs TRBV19 and TRBJ2-2; 7 bases fit TRBD2. Unmatched junction bases numbered 7, after V lost 7 bases and J lost 5 bases. CDR3 size: 14 residues. CDR1 is LNHDA and CDR2 is SQIVND in the germline V gene (reference sequence). The DNA for the CDR3 is TGTGCCAGTAAAGATCCGGGGGGAACCGGGGAGCTGTTTTTT. Amino acid sequence: CASKDPGGTGELFF. Full variable domain (outside the CDR3, taken from reference TRBV19 and TRBJ2-2): DGGITQSPKYLFRKEGQNVTLSCEQNLNHDAMYWYRQDPGQGLRLIYYSQIVNDFQKGDIAEGYSVSREKKESFPLTVTSAQKNPTAFYLCASKDPGGTGELFFGEGSRLTVL.

The CDR3 DNA is TGTGCCAGTAGTAAAACGACAGGGTCCAACACTGAAGCTTTCTTT. This gives the protein CASSKTTGSNTEAFF. The rearrangement uses TRBV19 and TRBJ1-1; 7 nucleotides match TRBD1. J gave up 2 bases and V 4 bases, and 7 bases lay outside the gene matches. Per germline, CDR1 LNHDA and CDR2 SQIVND (reference sequence). The CDR3 contains 15 residues.

This chain connects TRBV4-3 to TRBJ1-6; the D gene is possibly TRBD1 (5 bases). The CDR3 contains 14 residues. Deletions cut 3 bases from V and 7 bases from J, with 10 bases between. Germline values: CDR1 LGHNA, CDR2 YSLEER. In nucleotides, the CDR3 is TGCGCCAGCAGCCATCAGGGAGGCAATTCACCCCTCCACTTT. Translated, it gives CASSHQGGNSPLHF.

A note on this clone: The junction departs from the called germline gene at one end, perhaps through a read error. The gene calls are TRBV2 and TRBJ1-4, with D unresolved. CDR3 length: 16 amino acids. The germline CDR1 and CDR2 sequences are SNHLY and FYNNEI. The DNA of the CDR3 is TGTGCCGGCAGTGGGGTGAGGAGTACAACTAATGAAAAACTGTTTTTT. Translation: CAGSGVRSTTNEKLFF.

The chain has TRBV6-5 and TRBJ1-3; D uncertain. Germline V gene sequence: CDR1 MNHEY, CDR2 SVGAGI. V shed 6 bases and J shed 0 bases, with 12 bases lying between them. CDR3 size: 15 residues. The CDR3 is CASRDPVDSGNTIYF. For the CDR3, the DNA is TGTGCCAGCAGGGACCCAGTGGACTCTGGAAACACCATATATTTT.

The gene calls are TRBV5-6 and TRBJ1-1, with TRBD1 as a possible D gene (5 bases). V lost 0 bases and J lost 3, with 15 bases in between. Looked up from germline, CDR1 is SGHDT and CDR2 is YYEEEE. CDR3 length equals 16 residues. The CDR3: CASSLAWQGGDTEAFF. The CDR3 DNA is TGTGCCAGCAGCTTGGCCTGGCAGGGAGGGGACACTGAAGCTTTCTTT.

The rearrangement uses TRBV5-1 and TRBJ1-4; D is unresolved. Per the germline V gene, CDR1 is SGHRS and CDR2 is YFSETQ. Trimming cost V 2 bases and J 0 bases, with 11 bases left between them. The CDR3 runs to 16 residues. CDR3 in amino acids: CASSLQTFATNEKLFF. The CDR3 bases are TGCGCCAGCAGCTTACAGACGTTTGCAACTAATGAAAAACTGTTTTTT.

The chain joins TRBV10-3 to TRBJ2-5; D unresolved. The CDR3 sequence is 15 residues long. Germline loops: CDR1 ENHRY, CDR2 SYGVKD. Trimming took off 2 bases at V and 4 bases at J, with 14 bases between the two ends. The CDR3 spells CAISESRAFSETQYF. CDR3 in DNA: TGTGCCATCAGTGAGAGCAGAGCCTTTTCAGAGACCCAGTACTTC.

J is TRBJ1-1 and V is TRBV7-8; D is undetermined. Trimming left V 0 bases short and J 8 bases short, with 10 bases between. CDR1 SGHVS and CDR2 FQNEAQ come from the germline V gene. The CDR3 is 13 amino acids. The CDR3 region has the DNA TGTGCCAGCAGCTTAGCTCCGAAGTTGGAAGCTTTCTTT. This translates into CASSLAPKLEAFF.

In this sample, this clone turned up a few times. This rearrangement joins TRBV5-1 to TRBJ1-2; TRBD1 matches at 7 bases. The CDR3 totals 16 residues. V lost 4 bases and J lost 4; bases outside the gene matches: 13. Germline lookup yields CDR1 SGHRS and CDR2 YFSETQ. CDR3 region: CASSPVGGTARYGYTF. Here the CDR3 DNA reads TGCGCCAGCAGCCCGGTGGGGGGGACAGCCCGCTATGGCTACACCTTC.

The chain recombines TRBV5-5 with TRBJ1-5; the D gene is possibly TRBD1 (5 bases). The CDR3 contains 16 residues. The V gene lost 4 bases and the J gene lost 6 bases, with 20 bases spanning the gap. CDR1 and CDR2 (germline): SGHKS, YYEKEE (reference sequence). For the CDR3, the DNA is TGTGCCAGCAGCCCCCGGGACGGAGTAACTACTCAGCCCCAGCATTTT. This codes for CASSPRDGVTTQPQHF.

The chain recombines TRBV27 with TRBJ2-5; 7 bases map to TRBD2. The CDR3 extends over 15 amino acids. The ends lost 6 bases at V and 2 bases at J; junction bases unmatched: 9. Germline loops: CDR1 MNHEY, CDR2 SMNVEV (reference sequence). The CDR3 sequence is CASRASGWGQETQYF. The CDR3 DNA reads as TGTGCCAGCAGGGCTAGCGGTTGGGGGCAAGAGACCCAGTACTTC.

The chain combines TRBV5-1 with TRBJ2-1; no clear D. The germline CDR1 and CDR2 sequences are SGHRS and YFSETQ. The CDR3 loop spans 15 amino acids. V lost 0 bases to trimming and J lost 3 bases, with 10 bases between them. CDR3 DNA sequence: TGCGCCAGCAGCTTGGTGAGCCAGAACTACAATGAGCAGTTCTTC. Protein product: CASSLVSQNYNEQFF.

V and J are TRBV7-2 and TRBJ2-2; 12 positions agree with TRBD1. Germline trimming cut 6 bases from V and 6 bases from J; bases unmatched to any gene: 8. The V gene's germline CDR1 is SGHTA and CDR2 FQGNSA. The CDR3 has 16 amino acids. The CDR3 region is CASRTGTGGFSGELFF. The DNA for the CDR3 is TGTGCCAGCAGGACCGGGACAGGGGGCTTCTCCGGGGAGCTGTTTTTT.